This paragraph covers one T cell receptor (beta chain) sequence. The clone's antigen remains unknown. No qualities accompany the bases; no much larger clone lies one base away. The germline V end is reduced by 1 base and the J end by 6 bases; junction bases left unmatched: 5. Including the terminal cysteine and phenylalanine, the CDR3 comprises 14 residues. CDR3 DNA is the only sequence kept; it has 42 bases, read in frame from the first base. CDR1 SGDLS and CDR2 YYNGEE were looked up in the germline V gene. A single peripheral blood draw of around 120 mL on average was collected from each donor into heparinised tubes. A BD FACSAria II and a panel including CD45RO, CCR7, CD25, CD127, CD95 and CD27 were used to sort naive, central memory, regulatory and stem cell-like memory CD4+ T cells. A purity above 95% was achieved for all sorted populations. PBMCs were isolated immediately by Lymphoprep density gradient centrifugation and stained directly without culture. To minimize batch effects, samples were stained and sorted in pairs, one healthy donor with one patient per experiment.

The data stem from a study of beta chain features in type 1 diabetes (dated by TCRdb to between 2018 and 2020). For context, the study as a whole: Mean age, gender distribution, total cell number and subset yield did not differ between patients and healthy donors. A total of roughly 98,000,000 sorted cells were examined across all samples, and RNA yield correlated strongly with the number of cells per subset. The study compared the TCRB repertoires of sorted circulating CD4+ T cell subsets in recently diagnosed type 1 diabetes patients with those in matched healthy donors. Regulatory and stem cell-like memory subsets were isolated from only 8 patients and about 8 healthy donors, whereas naive and central memory subsets came from all 30 or so donors. Results the study describes overall, beyond this receptor: Only small numbers of individuals were included in the HLA sub-analyses, which left unresolved whether HLA type had any influence on TCRB rearrangement. Because cDNA rather than genomic DNA was sequenced, highly expressing activated cells could have been over-represented, although no difference in activation and CD3 levels was found between groups. Naive, central memory and regulatory TCRB repertoires appeared to be more alike among patients than among healthy donors. At VDJ recombination sites, type 1 diabetes patients had fewer insertions and more deleted nucleotides, which implies abnormalities in thymic rearrangement. Shorter templates might have been favored by PCR, but patient and control samples were amplified and corrected together, so both groups would have been affected equally by any skew. A moderate but significant shortening of TCRB CDR3 length was observed in type 1 diabetes patients in all four CD4+ subsets.

The entire amount of isolated RNA was reverse transcribed using the High Capacity cDNA Reverse Transcription Kit, so the sequenced TCRB transcripts were expressed ones. Deep immunoSEQ sequencing was performed on naive, central memory and regulatory T cell samples, with an average of around 3.4 million total reads per sample. Sorted cells were lysed in RLT buffer and RNA was extracted with DNase-treated RNeasy Micro or Mini kits, depending on cell number. To prevent cross-contamination, every cell subset was processed on its own, while patient and healthy donor samples were processed together. The immunoSEQ multiplex PCR was used to amplify TCRB sequences from cDNA, generating 87-bp fragments that spanned the CDR3 region. Sequencing of the amplicons was performed on the Illumina HiSeq platform. Per the original workflow: PCR bias was computationally corrected using synthetic template baselines, reads within Hamming distance 2 were collapsed, and singletons that could not be merged were discarded. By aligning reads against IMGT, V, D and J genes, CDR3 length, and insertions or deletions at six rearrangement sites were assigned. Within each subset, clonotype counts were normalized to sorted cell number, and only after that were true diversity and Gini coefficients computed with the tcR R package. The overlap coefficient, calculated on TCRB nucleotide sequences, was used to measure repertoire sharing. Sourced from immuneACCESS, this table was stored by TCRdb with only in-frame sequences that have V and J called. A share of the clones is absent; for the studies checked, an unresolved V gene accounts for under half, and the remainder has no known explanation. V and J calls and clone size are those listed in that table; D and trimming were worked out from the DNA. Across this sample there are about 180,000 clones, with about 12% seen only once. The top ten clonotypes cover 0.62% of the sample.

The V and J segments used are TRBV9 and TRBJ2-7; the central 9 bases match TRBD2. Source material: central memory CD4+ T cells from blood. This TCR was recovered from a woman under 30 in good health. The sequenced DNA: TGTGCCAGCAGCGTAACGCGGGAGGGTGTCGAGCAGTACTTC. Translated, this gives CASSVTREGVEQYF.